This TCR beta chain was captured in a study of Graves' ophthalmopathy and Graves' hyperthyroidism. This clonotype came up a few times. Mismatch with germline at one junction end may stem from a read error. RNA served as the template for amplifying TCR beta CDR3 regions. After a first-round RT-PCR with HTBI primers, a second-round multiplex PCR was run. MiXCR was run by TCRdb on the multiplex PCR reads, yielding one entry per CDR3 protein. The sample has about 620,000 distinct CDR3 sequences; 22% are singletons. The CDR3 sequence is 12 residues long. From germline, CDR1 is SGDLS and CDR2 YYNGEE. Hyperthyroidism patients, aged 18 to 65, were newly diagnosed, under 2 months' duration.

The source is a young woman with stable Graves' hyperthyroidism. Some clones in this sample may be carry-over from other donors' samples. The chain joins TRBV9 to TRBJ1-6, with a possible D match to TRBD1 (6 bases). Source material: peripheral blood. CDR3 bases: TGTGCCAGCAGCCCTGGGGGCAGTGCCCTACACTTT. It translates to CASSPGGSALHF.